The clone carrying this T cell receptor beta chain occurred a few times. The data stem from a study of cytomegalovirus exposure and HLA in healthy donors. Study-wide context: Unique TCRs numbering approximately 80 million, obtained from HLA-typed donors, made up an early data release.

In germline, CDR1 is MGHDK, CDR2 SYGVNS. This CDR3 region has 14 residues. The ends were cut back, 5 bases at V and 11 bases at J, with 21 bases in the middle. This PCR relied on a set of 60 Vbeta primers and 13 Jbeta primers. Authors' data handling: In a later analysis, the count reached 80 million or so unique TCR beta chains, with about 11 million shared. Measured with immunoSEQ multiplex PCR; TCRdb has only the in-frame clones, and not every one. V and J calls and clone size are those listed in that table; D and trimming were worked out from the DNA. The data hold approximately 100,000 clones, with 60% to 75% observed a single time.

The sequenced sample was PBMCs. The V and J genes are TRBV25-1 and TRBJ1-1; tentative D call: TRBD1 (5 bases). The sequence was collected from a man in his forties or fifties in good health and CMV-seronegative. CDR3: CASSLSRGVSGAFF. The CDR3 region has the DNA TGTGCCAGCAGTCTCTCCCGGGGGGTCAGTGGGGCTTTCTTT.